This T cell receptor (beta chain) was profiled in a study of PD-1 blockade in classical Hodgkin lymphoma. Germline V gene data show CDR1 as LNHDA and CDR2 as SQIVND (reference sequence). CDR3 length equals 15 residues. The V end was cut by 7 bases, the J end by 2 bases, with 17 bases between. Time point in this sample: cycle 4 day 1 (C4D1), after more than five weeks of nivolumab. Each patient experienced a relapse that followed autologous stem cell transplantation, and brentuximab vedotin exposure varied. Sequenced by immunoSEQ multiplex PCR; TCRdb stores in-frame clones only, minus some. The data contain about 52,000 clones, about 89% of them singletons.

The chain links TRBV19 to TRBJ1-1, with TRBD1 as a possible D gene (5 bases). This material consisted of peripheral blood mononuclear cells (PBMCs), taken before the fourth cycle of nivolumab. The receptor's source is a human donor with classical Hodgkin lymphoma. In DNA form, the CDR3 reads TGTGCCAGTACTACCCCGCGAAGGGGAAACACTGAAGCTTTCTTT. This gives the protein CASTTPRRGNTEAFF. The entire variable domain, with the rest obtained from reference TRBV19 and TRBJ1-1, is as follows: DGGITQSPKYLFRKEGQNVTLSCEQNLNHDAMYWYRQDPGQGLRLIYYSQIVNDFQKGDIAEGYSVSREKKESFPLTVTSAQKNPTAFYLCASTTPRRGNTEAFFGQGTRLTVV.